This is a list of T cell receptor beta chains from one sample in a study of graft-versus-host responses after intestinal transplantation. The assay was immunoSEQ multiplex PCR, and TCRdb's table has in-frame clones only and misses some. The sample lists fewer than 25,000 clones, approximately 85% occurring once. Material: PBMCs, obtained around 14 months after intestinal transplant. These receptors were collected from a human patient who received an intestinal transplant, so some T cells may come from the graft donor. Both conserved end residues are part of each CDR3. Some rows mark clone size as missing; the rest say once, few, many or name a class of expanded clone.

clone size: -
V gene: TRBV27
J gene: TRBJ2-1
CDR3 protein: CASRKTPQGAAYNEQFF

clone size: -
V gene: TRBV5-1
J gene: TRBJ1-1
CDR3 protein: CASSDQGNTEAFF

clone size: -
V gene: TRBV29-1
J gene: TRBJ2-3
CDR3 protein: CSASRASSTDTQYF

clone size: -
V gene: TRBV10-3
J gene: TRBJ2-7
CDR3 protein: CAISESGTLLSSYEQYF

clone size: -
V gene: TRBV5-4
J gene: TRBJ2-7
CDR3 protein: CASSFGTSGSGSYEQYF

clone size: -
V gene: TRBV15
J gene: TRBJ1-4
CDR3 protein: CATSRARQVINEKLFF

clone size: few
V gene: TRBV28
J gene: TRBJ1-3
CDR3 protein: CASSPTGYSSGNTIYF

clone size: -
V gene: TRBV27
J gene: TRBJ1-5
CDR3 protein: CASSFGTPPRPQHF

clone size: -
V gene: TRBV6-5
J gene: TRBJ1-2
CDR3 protein: CASSYSQGQEGYTF

clone size: -
V gene: TRBV19
J gene: TRBJ2-7
CDR3 protein: CASSRTSGSYYEQYF

clone size: -
V gene: TRBV27
J gene: TRBJ2-3
CDR3 protein: CASSLVDPGDTQYF

clone size: -
V gene: TRBV25-1
J gene: TRBJ2-1
CDR3 protein: CASSRLGDNNEQFF

clone size: -
V gene: TRBV2
J gene: TRBJ1-1
CDR3 protein: CASSQQGTMNTEAFF

clone size: -
V gene: TRBV15
J gene: TRBJ2-1
CDR3 protein: CATSRYPGLAGVSNEQFF

clone size: -
V gene: TRBV6-5
J gene: TRBJ2-7
CDR3 protein: CASRSLAGAEQYF

clone size: -
V gene: TRBV11-2
J gene: TRBJ1-2
CDR3 protein: CASSLELAGGNYGYTF

clone size: -
V gene: TRBV9
J gene: TRBJ1-5
CDR3 protein: CASSLPDQPQHF

clone size: -
V gene: TRBV9
J gene: TRBJ2-2
CDR3 protein: CASSGDGAGELFF

clone size: once
V gene: TRBV29-1
J gene: TRBJ1-6
CDR3 protein: CSVIFSYNSPLHF

clone size: once
V gene: TRBV5-1
J gene: TRBJ1-1
CDR3 protein: CASSSRQGYMNTEAFF

clone size: -
V gene: TRBV6-5
J gene: TRBJ2-5
CDR3 protein: CASSEYLLETQYF

clone size: -
V gene: TRBV28
J gene: TRBJ2-3
CDR3 protein: CASSFYGRTPDTQYF

clone size: -
V gene: TRBV6-6
J gene: TRBJ2-1
CDR3 protein: CASSYRGAYNEQFF

clone size: -
V gene: TRBV6-1
J gene: TRBJ2-6
CDR3 protein: CATEISGANVLTF

clone size: -
V gene: TRBV11-2
J gene: TRBJ2-1
CDR3 protein: CASSLVGGSEQFF

clone size: -
V gene: TRBV18
J gene: TRBJ2-6
CDR3 protein: CASSPQVGAGANVLTF

clone size: -
V gene: TRBV21-1
J gene: TRBJ1-2
CDR3 protein: CASSIGDSKSNYGYTF

clone size: -
V gene: TRBV5-1
J gene: -
CDR3 protein: CASSTEGLGATYEQYF

clone size: -
V gene: TRBV11-3
J gene: TRBJ2-4
CDR3 protein: CASKHRGAKNIQYF

clone size: -
V gene: TRBV5-1
J gene: TRBJ2-6
CDR3 protein: CASSSIGAGANVLTF

clone size: -
V gene: TRBV4-1
J gene: TRBJ2-5
CDR3 protein: CASSQVGRGAGQETQYF

clone size: -
V gene: TRBV2
J gene: TRBJ2-7
CDR3 protein: CASSDSLSYEQYF